Listed below are T cell receptor beta chains from one sample, sequenced in a study of blood T cells in healthy people across ages. TCRdb redid the calling of the 5' RACE reads with MiXCR, one entry per CDR3 protein. The sample lists roughly 2 million distinct CDR3 sequences; around 48% were seen once. The source material was blood. These receptors were taken from a woman in her thirties or forties in good health. CDR3s include the opening cysteine and the closing phenylalanine or tryptophan. D genes are given only for firm matches. Only part of the rows carry a size: once, few, many, or a class if the clone is expanded.

v_gene	d_gene	j_gene	abundance	CDR3nt	CDR3aa
TRBV7-2	TRBD1	TRBJ1-2	-	TGTGCCAGCAGCTTAGGCGGTTACGGGGACAGCCACTATGGCTACACCTTC	CASSLGGYGDSHYGYTF
TRBV6-1	-	TRBJ2-3	-	TGTGCCAGCAGGCCGGACTTAGCGCTTTCCATCACAGATACGCAGTATTTT	CASRPDLALSITDTQYF
TRBV29-1	TRBD2	TRBJ2-1	-	TGCAGCGTTGATCGAGCGGGGGTCAATGAGCAGTTCTTC	CSVDRAGVNEQFF
TRBV9	-	TRBJ2-1	-	TGTGCCAGCAGCCCATGGGACTTCTACAATGAGCAGTTCTTC	CASSPWDFYNEQFF
TRBV24-1	-	TRBJ1-1	-	TGTGCCACCAGTGACCCCGGGACGGGGAACACTGAAGCTTTCTTT	CATSDPGTGNTEAFF
TRBV4-1	TRBD1	TRBJ2-4	-	TGCGCCAGCAGCCACCCGACAGGGCTTACGAGTACCAAAAACATTCAGTACTTC	CASSHPTGLTSTKNIQYF
TRBV10-3	-	TRBJ2-3	-	TGTGCCATCGGTGTAGGTCGGGCAGATACGCGGTATTTT	CAIGVGRADTRYF
TRBV12-5	TRBD1	TRBJ2-3	few	TGTGCTAGTGGTCTCGGACAGGGTATCACAGATACGCAGTATTTT	CASGLGQGITDTQYF
TRBV4-3	-	TRBJ1-2	-	TGCGCCAGCTTTCGAGGGGGGTACTATGGCTACACCTTC	CASFRGGYYGYTF
TRBV5-1	-	TRBJ2-5	-	TGCGCCAGCAGCTTTGCCCCAGAGACCCAGTACTTC	CASSFAPETQYF
TRBV4-3	TRBD1	TRBJ2-7	few	TGCGCCAGCAGCCAAGATCTGAGTGACAGGGGGCTTTACGAGCAGTACTTC	CASSQDLSDRGLYEQYF
TRBV7-3	-	TRBJ2-1	few	TGTGCCAGCAGCGTCACCGGGACCACCTACAATGAGCAGTTCTTC	CASSVTGTTYNEQFF
TRBV29-1	-	TRBJ2-7	few	TGCAGCGTTGAATTACCAGGGTCTATAGACGAGCAGTACTTC	CSVELPGSIDEQYF
TRBV27	-	TRBJ2-7	many	TGTGCCAGCAGTTTGGGTCCAGGGTCCTCCTACGAGCAGTACTTC	CASSLGPGSSYEQYF
TRBV12-3/TRBV12-4	TRBD1	TRBJ2-1	few	TGTGCCAGCATTAGACAGGGGGCCTACAATGAGCAGTTCTTC	CASIRQGAYNEQFF
TRBV3-1	TRBD2	TRBJ2-1	-	TGTGCCAGCAGCCTAGCTAGCGGGCGGGGGGAGCAGTTCTTC	CASSLASGRGEQFF
TRBV7-2	-	TRBJ1-2	-	TGTGCCAGCAGCTTAGCCCACAGGGAGGGGAATGGCTACACCTTC	CASSLAHREGNGYTF
TRBV7-2	-	TRBJ1-2	-	TGTGCCAGCAGCTTAGAACGGTTGGACCTTAACTATGGCTACACCTTC	CASSLERLDLNYGYTF
TRBV29-1	TRBD1	TRBJ1-5	-	TGCAGCGTTGGGGGGGCGACAGGGGGACAGCCCCAGCATTTT	CSVGGATGGQPQHF
TRBV7-9	-	TRBJ2-5	-	TGTGCCAGCAGCTTAGCTCTGACGGGGCCTGAAGAGACCCAGTACTTC	CASSLALTGPEETQYF
TRBV6-1	TRBD1	TRBJ2-5	-	TGTGCCAGCAGTGAAGGCGGGACAGGGGAGACCCAGTACTTC	CASSEGGTGETQYF
TRBV24-1	TRBD2	TRBJ2-1	-	TGTGCCACCAGTGGCTCCAGTAGCGGGGGGGTCTACAATGAGCAGTTCTTC	CATSGSSSGGVYNEQFF
TRBV10-3	TRBD1	TRBJ2-7	-	TGTGCCATCAGTGCCCCGGACAGGGGGTTGTGGGAGCAGTACTTC	CAISAPDRGLWEQYF
TRBV6-5	TRBD1	TRBJ2-6	few	TGTGCCAGCACCTATGACAGGGCCGGGGCCAACGTCCTGACTTTC	CASTYDRAGANVLTF
TRBV5-1	-	TRBJ1-2	-	TGCGCCAGCAGCTTGGTGGGGGAAGAAGGGGGCTACACCTTC	CASSLVGEEGGYTF
TRBV3-1	-	TRBJ2-5	-	TGTGCCAGCAGCCAAGGGCCCTCGCAAGAGCAGTACTTC	CASSQGPSQEQYF
TRBV5-1	TRBD2	TRBJ2-5	-	TGCGCCAGCAGCCTACCTAGCGGGGGGAAAGGGGATGAGCAGTACTTC	CASSLPSGGKGDEQYF
TRBV2	TRBD1	TRBJ2-1	-	TGTGCCATTCGACAGGGCTTCTCCTACAATGAGCAGTTCTTC	CAIRQGFSYNEQFF
TRBV19	-	TRBJ1-2	-	TGTGCCAGTAGTCCCACGGCCGGAGACTACACCTTC	CASSPTAGDYTF
TRBV11-1	-	TRBJ2-3	-	TGTGCCAGCAGCTCTGCCGGGACAAGAAACACAGATACGCAGTATTTT	CASSSAGTRNTDTQYF
TRBV5-1	-	TRBJ2-5	few	TGCGCCAGCAGCAAGGGACCTACGGAAGAGACCCAGTACTTC	CASSKGPTEETQYF
TRBV10-3	-	TRBJ1-1	few	TGTGCCATCAGTGAGCCACCAGGGTCCACTGAAGCTTTCTTT	CAISEPPGSTEAFF
TRBV27	-	TRBJ1-2	-	TGTGCCAGCAGTGGGACCTACCGACCTCTTAACTATGGCTACACCTTC	CASSGTYRPLNYGYTF